The 15 T cell receptor beta chains below were found in one sample sequenced in a study of blood T cell repertoires in COVID-19. Measured with immunoSEQ multiplex PCR; TCRdb has only the in-frame clones, and not every one. The sample carries approximately 390,000 clones, more than 75% recorded once. Material for sequencing was PBMCs or T cells enriched from blood (not recorded which). These receptor sequences come from a woman in her forties or fifties who had recovered from COVID-19.

The V and J genes are TRBV4-2 and TRBJ1-4; D possibly corresponds to TRBD1 (5 bases). Germline CDR1 and CDR2: LGHNA and YNFKEQ. The CDR3 length is 15 residues. Trimming took off 0 bases at V and 8 bases at J, with 13 bases between the two ends. CDR3 coding DNA: TGTGCCAGCAGCCAAGATTGGCCAGGGTGGGAAAAACTGTTTTTT. This codes for CASSQDWPGWEKLFF.

This chain uses TRBV7-2 with TRBJ1-4; TRBD1 might be the D (5 bases). CDR3 length equals 14 residues. Germline lookup yields CDR1 SGHTA and CDR2 FQGNSA. The V end lost 5 bases, the J end lost 1 base, and 8 bases lay between the germline ends. The CDR3 DNA reads TGTGCCAGCAGCCCAGGGTTAACTAATGAAAAACTGTTTTTT. As protein: CASSPGLTNEKLFF. Full variable domain (outside the CDR3, taken from reference TRBV7-2 and TRBJ1-4): GAGVSQSPSNKVTEKGKDVELRCDPISGHTALYWYRQSLGQGLEFLIYFQGNSAPDKSGLPSDRFSAERTGGSVSTLTIQRTQQEDSAVYLCASSPGLTNEKLFFGSGTQLSVL.

The chain uses TRBV19 and TRBJ1-4; D is undetermined. CDR1 is LNHDA, CDR2 SQIVND, per germline (reference sequence). Trimming took off 4 bases at V and 7 bases at J, with 13 bases between the two ends. The CDR3 runs to 14 residues. Here the CDR3 DNA reads TGTGCCAGTAGTACCCTCGGAGGAGGTGAAAAACTGTTTTTT. This gives the protein CASSTLGGGEKLFF.

The V gene is TRBV28, the J gene TRBJ1-5, with D perhaps TRBD1 (6 bases). The ends were cut back, 3 bases at V and 4 bases at J, with 10 bases in the middle. This CDR3 contains 14 residues. Germline V gives CDR1 MDHEN, CDR2 SYDVKM. CDR3 bases: TGTGCCAGCAGTTTGTTTACAGGGAATCAGCCCCAGCATTTT. Residues: CASSLFTGNQPQHF.

Points on this clone: Other DNA sequences from this sample encode an identical CDR3 as well. The rearrangement links TRBV3-1 (or the pseudogene TRBV3-2) to TRBJ2-5; maybe TRBD1 (5 bases). The germline V gene encodes CDR1 LGHDT and CDR2 YNNKEL (reference sequence). This CDR3 is built from 13 residues. The V end was cut by 0 bases, the J end by 3 bases, with 5 bases between. CDR3 in amino acids: CASSQDREETQYF. In DNA form, the CDR3 reads TGTGCCAGCAGCCAAGACAGGGAAGAGACCCAGTACTTC.

The chain recombines TRBV28 with TRBJ1-1; 8 bases agree with TRBD1. The junction had 16 bases not matched to a gene; V was cut back by 4 bases and J by 0 bases. The CDR3 runs 19 residues. From germline, CDR1 is MDHEN and CDR2 SYDVKM. The DNA for the CDR3 is TGTGCCAGCAGTTCACATCACCTCGGACAGGGTGAGATGAACACTGAAGCTTTCTTT. Translated, it gives CASSSHHLGQGEMNTEAFF.

The gene calls are TRBV7-6 and TRBJ2-7; 8 positions agree with TRBD1. Losses at the gene ends were 5 bases for V and 2 bases for J; bases not matched to a gene: 11. The CDR3 length is 16 residues. Germline V gives CDR1 SGHVS, CDR2 FNYEAQ. CDR3 nucleotides: TGTGCCAGCAGCCCCCAAACTGAGGGACAGGCCTACGAGCAGTACTTC. The encoded protein is CASSPQTEGQAYEQYF.

This clone was counted once. The rearrangement joins TRBV11-2 to TRBJ1-2; the match to TRBD1 covers 8 bases. The CDR3 is made up of 14 amino acids. Germline V gene sequence: CDR1 SGHAT, CDR2 FQNNGV. V shed 0 bases, J shed 8 bases, and the junction held 5 bases outside the gene matches. The CDR3 is CASSLERSGGGYTF. The DNA of the CDR3 is TGTGCCAGCAGCTTAGAAAGGTCAGGGGGCGGCTACACCTTC. Based on the CDR3 plus reference TRBV11-2 and TRBJ1-2, the full variable domain is EAGVAQSPRYKIIEKRQSVAFWCNPISGHATLYWYQQILGQGPKLLIQFQNNGVVDDSQLPKDRFSAERLKGVDSTLKIQPAKLEDSAVYLCASSLERSGGGYTFGSGTRLTVV.

DNA of the CDR3: TGTGCCACCTTCGGGAGGGTGCCGGGGGTTGTAGGAAACACCATATATTTT. It is translated as CATFGRVPGVVGNTIYF. V and J are TRBV28 and TRBJ1-3; D is possibly TRBD1 (5 bases). The CDR3 extends over 17 amino acids. Deletions cut 10 bases from V and 4 bases from J, with 26 bases between. The germline V gene has CDR1 MDHEN and CDR2 SYDVKM.

Note on this clone: In the same sample, other DNA sequences code for this CDR3. This rearrangement joins TRBV5-6 to TRBJ1-5, with D unclear. CDR1 is SGHDT and CDR2 is YYEEEE in the germline V gene. Trimming pared 0 bases from V and 0 bases from J, leaving 4 bases between. This CDR3 is built from 14 residues. The CDR3 region is CASSLVLSNQPQHF. In nucleotides, the CDR3 is TGTGCCAGCAGCTTGGTACTTAGCAATCAGCCCCAGCATTTT.

This clone was counted a single time. The chain combines TRBV5-1 with TRBJ2-2; 9 nucleotides match TRBD1. The junction had 16 bases not matched to a gene; V was cut back by 4 bases and J by 6 bases. Germline V lookup: CDR1 SGHRS, CDR2 YFSETQ. The CDR3 covers 18 residues. CDR3 region: CASSDYPGDRVLAGELFF. The CDR3 region has the DNA TGCGCCAGCAGCGATTATCCCGGGGACAGGGTATTAGCCGGGGAGCTGTTTTTT.

The V call is TRBV19, the J call TRBJ2-7, with 7 bases aligning to TRBD1. This CDR3 spans 14 amino acids. The germline gives CDR1 LNHDA, CDR2 SQIVND (reference sequence). V dropped 5 bases and J dropped 3; count of bases not matched to a gene: 7. The CDR3 spells CASSRGQMNYEQYF. The CDR3 region has the DNA TGTGCCAGTAGTCGGGGACAGATGAACTACGAGCAGTACTTC.

In this sample, this clone turned up once. The chain combines TRBV5-1 with TRBJ1-2; 8 positions match TRBD1. CDR1 and CDR2 (germline): SGHRS, YFSETQ. Trimming cost V 3 bases and J 4 bases; bases outside gene matches: 8. The CDR3 length is 15 residues. The CDR3, as DNA: TGCGCCAGCAGCTCGACGACAGGGGAGAGCTATGGCTACACCTTC. Amino acid sequence: CASSSTTGESYGYTF.

The genes are TRBV5-4 and TRBJ1-2; TRBD1 aligns across 7 bases. Unmatched junction bases numbered 4, after V lost 2 bases and J lost 3 bases. This CDR3 region has 14 residues. The germline CDR1 and CDR2 sequences are SGHNT and YYREEE (reference sequence). The chain's CDR3 is CASSFGQEDYGYTF. Here the CDR3 DNA reads TGTGCCAGCAGCTTTGGACAGGAAGACTATGGCTACACCTTC.

This sequence joins TRBV19 and TRBJ1-5; 11 nucleotides line up with TRBD1. V lost 5 bases, J lost 6 bases, and 6 bases stayed unmatched. The germline V gene has CDR1 LNHDA and CDR2 SQIVND (reference sequence). The CDR3 is made up of 15 amino acids. The CDR3 spells CASSADRGRFQPQHF. The DNA for the CDR3 is TGTGCCAGTAGTGCGGACAGGGGGCGTTTTCAGCCCCAGCATTTT.